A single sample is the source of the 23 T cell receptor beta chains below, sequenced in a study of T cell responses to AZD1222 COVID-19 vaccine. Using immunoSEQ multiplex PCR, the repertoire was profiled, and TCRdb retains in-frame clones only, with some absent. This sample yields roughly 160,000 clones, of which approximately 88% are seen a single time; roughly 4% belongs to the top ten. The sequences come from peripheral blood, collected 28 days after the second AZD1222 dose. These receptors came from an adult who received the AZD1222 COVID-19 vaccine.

Written as DNA, the CDR3 is TGTGCCAGCAAGGAGGGGCCGGGAGAGACCCAGTACTTC. The encoded protein is CASKEGPGETQYF. V gene TRBV7-2 combines with J gene TRBJ2-5; D possibly corresponds to TRBD2 (6 bases). V gave up 7 bases and J gave up 4 bases, with 13 bases separating them. Looked up from germline, CDR1 is SGHTA and CDR2 is FQGNSA. The CDR3 is made up of 13 amino acids.

In nucleotides, the CDR3 is TGCAGTGCTAGTACGGGGGGCGCGGGCAATCAGCCCCAGCATTTT. This translates into CSASTGGAGNQPQHF. This rearrangement joins TRBV20-1 to TRBJ1-5, with a tentative D call TRBD1 (6 bases). This CDR3 spans 15 amino acids. The germline gives CDR1 DFQATT, CDR2 SNEGSKA (reference sequence). V dropped 3 bases and J dropped 2 bases, with 14 bases sitting between them.

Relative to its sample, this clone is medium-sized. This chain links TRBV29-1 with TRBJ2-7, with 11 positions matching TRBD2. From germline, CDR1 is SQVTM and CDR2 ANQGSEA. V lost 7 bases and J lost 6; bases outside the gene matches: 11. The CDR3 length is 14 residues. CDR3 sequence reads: CSGSSGGALGEQYF. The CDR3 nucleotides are TGCAGCGGAAGTAGCGGGGGGGCCCTAGGCGAGCAGTACTTC.

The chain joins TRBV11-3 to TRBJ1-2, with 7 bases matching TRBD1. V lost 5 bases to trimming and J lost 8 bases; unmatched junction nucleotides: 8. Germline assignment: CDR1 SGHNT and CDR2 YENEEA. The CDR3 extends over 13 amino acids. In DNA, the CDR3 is TGTGCCAGCAGCCTCCAGGGGGGCGACGGCTACACCTTC. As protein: CASSLQGGDGYTF.

The CDR3 loop is CASSSDTWTAQGNTEAFF. The CDR3 nucleotides read TGTGCCAGCAGCTCGGATACCTGGACAGCTCAGGGGAACACTGAAGCTTTCTTT. The chain links TRBV7-2 to TRBJ1-1; the D gene is possibly TRBD1 (6 bases). From germline, CDR1 is SGHTA and CDR2 FQGNSA. V was trimmed by 4 bases and J by 1 base, leaving 22 bases between them. The CDR3 runs to 18 residues.

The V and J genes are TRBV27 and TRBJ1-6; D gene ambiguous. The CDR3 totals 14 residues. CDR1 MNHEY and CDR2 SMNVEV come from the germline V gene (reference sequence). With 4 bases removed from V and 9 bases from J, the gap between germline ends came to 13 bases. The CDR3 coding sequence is TGTGCCAGCAGTTACACCCGGGGAACTTCACCCCTCCACTTT. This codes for CASSYTRGTSPLHF.

DNA of the CDR3: TGTGCCAGCTCACCAGGCGTCTCTGGAAACACCATATATTTT. The encoded protein is CASSPGVSGNTIYF. The chain links TRBV18 to TRBJ1-3, with no clear D. CDR1 KGHSH and CDR2 LQKENI come from the germline V gene. V was trimmed by 2 bases and J by 0 bases, leaving 5 bases between them. The CDR3 has 14 amino acids.

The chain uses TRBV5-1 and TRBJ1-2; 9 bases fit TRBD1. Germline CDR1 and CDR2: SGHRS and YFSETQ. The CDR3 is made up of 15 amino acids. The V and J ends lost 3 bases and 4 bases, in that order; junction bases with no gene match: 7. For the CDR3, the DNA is TGCGCCAGCAGCTCCCGGGACAGGGAGTCCTATGGCTACACCTTC. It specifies CASSSRDRESYGYTF.

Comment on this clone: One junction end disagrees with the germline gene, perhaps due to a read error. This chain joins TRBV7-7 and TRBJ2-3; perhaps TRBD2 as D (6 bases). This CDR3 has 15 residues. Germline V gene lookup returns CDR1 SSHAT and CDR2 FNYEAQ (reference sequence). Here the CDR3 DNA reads TGTGCTAGCAGTTTAAGCGCAGCGGGTACAGATACGCAGTATTTT. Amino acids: CASSLSAAGTDTQYF.

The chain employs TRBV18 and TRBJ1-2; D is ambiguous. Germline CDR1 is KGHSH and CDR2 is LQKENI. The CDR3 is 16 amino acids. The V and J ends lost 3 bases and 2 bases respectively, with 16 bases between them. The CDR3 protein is CASSPNLRQPNYGYTF. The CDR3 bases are TGTGCCAGCTCACCTAATCTTCGCCAACCGAACTATGGCTACACCTTC.

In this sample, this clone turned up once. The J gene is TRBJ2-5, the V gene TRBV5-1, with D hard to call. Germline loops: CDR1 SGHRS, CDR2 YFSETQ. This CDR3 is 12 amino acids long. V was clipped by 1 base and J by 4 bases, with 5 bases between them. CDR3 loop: CASSLNRETQYF. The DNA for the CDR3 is TGCGCCAGCAGCTTGAATCGAGAGACCCAGTACTTC.

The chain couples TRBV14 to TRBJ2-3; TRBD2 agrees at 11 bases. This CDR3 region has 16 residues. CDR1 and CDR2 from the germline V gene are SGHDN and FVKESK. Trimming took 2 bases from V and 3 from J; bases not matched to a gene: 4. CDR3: CASSQPGTSGTDTQYF. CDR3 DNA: TGTGCCAGCAGCCAACCCGGGACTAGCGGAACAGATACGCAGTATTTT. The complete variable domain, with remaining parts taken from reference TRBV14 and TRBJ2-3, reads EAGVTQFPSHSVIEKGQTVTLRCDPISGHDNLYWYRRVMGKEIKFLLHFVKESKQDESGMPNNRFLAERTGGTYSTLKVQPAELEDSGVYFCASSQPGTSGTDTQYFGPGTRLTVL.

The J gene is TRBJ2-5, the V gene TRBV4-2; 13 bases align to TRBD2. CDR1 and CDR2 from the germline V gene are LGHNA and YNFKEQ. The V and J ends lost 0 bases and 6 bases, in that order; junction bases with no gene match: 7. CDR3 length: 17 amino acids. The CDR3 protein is CASSQEKLAGGRKTQYF. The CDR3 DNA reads TGTGCCAGCAGCCAAGAGAAACTAGCGGGGGGGCGGAAGACCCAGTACTTC.

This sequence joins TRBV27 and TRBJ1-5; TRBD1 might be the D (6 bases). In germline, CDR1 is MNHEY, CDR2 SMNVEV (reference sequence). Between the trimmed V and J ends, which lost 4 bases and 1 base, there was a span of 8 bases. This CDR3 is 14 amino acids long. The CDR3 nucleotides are TGTGCCAGCAGTTATCAGGGGAGCAATCAGCCCCAGCATTTT. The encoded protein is CASSYQGSNQPQHF.

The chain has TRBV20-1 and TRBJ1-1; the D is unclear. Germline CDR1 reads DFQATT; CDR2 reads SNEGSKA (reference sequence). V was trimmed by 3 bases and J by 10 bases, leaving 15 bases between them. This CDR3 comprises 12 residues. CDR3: CSASPWQDGAFF. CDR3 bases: TGCAGTGCTAGTCCGTGGCAGGATGGAGCTTTCTTT.

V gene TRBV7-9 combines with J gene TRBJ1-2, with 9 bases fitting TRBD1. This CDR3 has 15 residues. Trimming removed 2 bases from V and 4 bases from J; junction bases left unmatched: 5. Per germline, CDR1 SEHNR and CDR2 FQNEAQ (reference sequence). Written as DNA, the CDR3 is TGTGCCAGCAGCTTACTGACAGGGGGACCCTATGGCTACACCTTC. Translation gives CASSLLTGGPYGYTF.

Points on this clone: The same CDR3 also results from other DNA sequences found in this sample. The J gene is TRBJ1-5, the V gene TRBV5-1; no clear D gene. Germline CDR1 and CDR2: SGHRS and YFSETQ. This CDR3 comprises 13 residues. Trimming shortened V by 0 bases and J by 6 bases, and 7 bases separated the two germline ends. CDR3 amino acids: CASSLEGGQPQHF. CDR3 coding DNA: TGCGCCAGCAGCTTGGAGGGTGGTCAGCCCCAGCATTTT. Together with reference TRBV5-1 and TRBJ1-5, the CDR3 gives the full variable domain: KAGVTQTPRYLIKTRGQQVTLSCSPISGHRSVSWYQQTPGQGLQFLFEYFSETQRNKGNFPGRFSGRQFSNSRSEMNVSTLELGDSALYLCASSLEGGQPQHFGDGTRLSIL.

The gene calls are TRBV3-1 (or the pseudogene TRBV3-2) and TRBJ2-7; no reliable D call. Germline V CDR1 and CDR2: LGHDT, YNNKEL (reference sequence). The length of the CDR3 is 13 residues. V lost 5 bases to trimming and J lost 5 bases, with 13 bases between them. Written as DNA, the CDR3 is TGTGCCAGCAGCTCCACTCAGGCACACGAGCAGTACTTC. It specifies CASSSTQAHEQYF.

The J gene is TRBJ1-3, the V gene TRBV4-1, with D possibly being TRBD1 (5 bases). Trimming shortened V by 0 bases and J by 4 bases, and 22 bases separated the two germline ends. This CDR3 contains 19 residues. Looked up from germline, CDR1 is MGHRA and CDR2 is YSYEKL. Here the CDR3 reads CASSQDLVSRQTHGNTIYF. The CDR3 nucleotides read TGCGCCAGCAGCCAAGATCTAGTTTCCAGACAGACCCACGGAAACACCATATATTTT.

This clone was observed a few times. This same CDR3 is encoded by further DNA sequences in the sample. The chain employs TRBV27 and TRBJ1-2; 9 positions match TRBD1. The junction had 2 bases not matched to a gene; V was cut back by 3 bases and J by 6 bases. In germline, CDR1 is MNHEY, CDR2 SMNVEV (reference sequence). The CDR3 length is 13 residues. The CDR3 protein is CASSFGQGNGYTF. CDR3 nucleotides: TGTGCCAGCAGTTTCGGACAGGGGAATGGCTACACCTTC.

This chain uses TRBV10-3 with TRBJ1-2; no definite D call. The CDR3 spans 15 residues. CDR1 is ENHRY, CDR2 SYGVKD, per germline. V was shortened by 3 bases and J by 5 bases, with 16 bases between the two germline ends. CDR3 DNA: TGTGCCATCAGTGAAAATACAAACACACTATATGGCTACACCTTC. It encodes CAISENTNTLYGYTF.

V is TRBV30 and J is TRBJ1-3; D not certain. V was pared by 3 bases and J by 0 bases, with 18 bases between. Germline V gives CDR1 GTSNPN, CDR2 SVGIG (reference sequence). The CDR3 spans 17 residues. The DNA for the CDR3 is TGTGCCTGGAGCCTTTTAGGACTCCTGAGCTCTGGAAACACCATATATTTT. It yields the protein CAWSLLGLLSSGNTIYF.

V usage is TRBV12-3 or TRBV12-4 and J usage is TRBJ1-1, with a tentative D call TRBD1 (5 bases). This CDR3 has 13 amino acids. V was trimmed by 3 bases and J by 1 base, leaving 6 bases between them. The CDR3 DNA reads TGTGCCAGCAGTTTGGGGCAGAACACTGAAGCTTTCTTT. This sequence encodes CASSLGQNTEAFF.